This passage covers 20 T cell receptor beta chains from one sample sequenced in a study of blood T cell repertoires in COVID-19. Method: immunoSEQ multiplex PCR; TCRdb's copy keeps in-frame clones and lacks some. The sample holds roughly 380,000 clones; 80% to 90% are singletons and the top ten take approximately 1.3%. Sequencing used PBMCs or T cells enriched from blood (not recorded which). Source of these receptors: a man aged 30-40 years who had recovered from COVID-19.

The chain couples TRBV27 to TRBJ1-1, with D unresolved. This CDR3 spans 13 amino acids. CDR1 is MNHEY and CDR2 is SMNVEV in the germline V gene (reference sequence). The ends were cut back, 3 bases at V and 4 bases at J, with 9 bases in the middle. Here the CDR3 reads CASSFRVSTEAFF. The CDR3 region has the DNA TGTGCCAGCAGTTTCCGGGTTAGCACTGAAGCTTTCTTT.

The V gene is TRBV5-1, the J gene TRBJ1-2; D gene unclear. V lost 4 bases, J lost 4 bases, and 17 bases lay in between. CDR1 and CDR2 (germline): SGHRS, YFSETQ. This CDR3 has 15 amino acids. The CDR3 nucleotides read TGCGCCAGCAGCGCCGGGAGTCCATTTGGCTATGGCTACACCTTC. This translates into CASSAGSPFGYGYTF.

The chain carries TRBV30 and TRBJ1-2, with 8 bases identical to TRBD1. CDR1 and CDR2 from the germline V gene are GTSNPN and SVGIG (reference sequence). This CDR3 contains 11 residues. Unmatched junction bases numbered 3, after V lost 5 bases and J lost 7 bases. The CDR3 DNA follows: TGTGCCTGGGGACAGGGTTTTGGCTACACCTTC. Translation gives CAWGQGFGYTF.

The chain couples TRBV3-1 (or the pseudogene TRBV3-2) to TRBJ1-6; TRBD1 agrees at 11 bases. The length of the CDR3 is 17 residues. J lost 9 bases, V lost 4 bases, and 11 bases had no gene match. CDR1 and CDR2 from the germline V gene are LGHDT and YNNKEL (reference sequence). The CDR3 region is CASSPGQGAFFRSPLHF. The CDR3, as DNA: TGTGCCAGCAGCCCCGGACAGGGGGCTTTTTTTCGTTCACCCCTCCACTTT.

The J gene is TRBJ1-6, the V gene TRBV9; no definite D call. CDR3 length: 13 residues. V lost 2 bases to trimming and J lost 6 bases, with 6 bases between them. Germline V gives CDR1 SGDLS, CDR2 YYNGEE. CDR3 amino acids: CASSVSGNSPLHF. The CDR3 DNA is TGTGCCAGCAGCGTTTCGGGTAATTCACCCCTCCACTTT.

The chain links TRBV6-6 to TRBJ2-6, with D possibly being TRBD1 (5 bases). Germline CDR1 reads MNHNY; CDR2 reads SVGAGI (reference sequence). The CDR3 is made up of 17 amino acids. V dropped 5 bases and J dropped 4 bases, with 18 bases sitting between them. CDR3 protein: CASSRTLLERGANVLTF. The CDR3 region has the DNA TGTGCCAGCAGTCGGACACTGTTGGAAAGGGGGGCCAACGTCCTGACTTTC.

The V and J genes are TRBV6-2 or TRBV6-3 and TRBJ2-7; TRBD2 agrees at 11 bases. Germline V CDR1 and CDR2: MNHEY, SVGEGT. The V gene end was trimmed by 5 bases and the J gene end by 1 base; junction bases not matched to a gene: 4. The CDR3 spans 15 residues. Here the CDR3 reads CASSVTSGGSYEQYF. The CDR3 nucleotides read TGTGCCAGCAGTGTCACTAGCGGGGGATCCTACGAGCAGTACTTC.

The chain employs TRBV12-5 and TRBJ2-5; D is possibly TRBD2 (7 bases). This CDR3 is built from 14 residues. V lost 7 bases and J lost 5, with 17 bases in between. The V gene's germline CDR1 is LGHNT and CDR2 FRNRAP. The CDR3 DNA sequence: TGTGCTAGTGCCCCCCGGGGGGCCCGGGAGACCCAGTACTTC. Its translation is CASAPRGARETQYF.

Written as DNA, the CDR3 is TGTGCCACCAGTGATCCGGGACACCTCCACGTGAACACTGAAGCTTTCTTT. It translates to CATSDPGHLHVNTEAFF. The rearrangement joins TRBV24-1 to TRBJ1-1; TRBD1 might be the D (6 bases). V was pared by 3 bases and J by 0 bases, with 16 bases between. Germline V gene data show CDR1 as KGHDR and CDR2 as SFDVKD. The CDR3 totals 17 residues.

CDR3: CASSQEPRTQAFF. CDR3 DNA: TGCGCCAGCAGCCAAGAGCCCAGGACTCAGGCTTTCTTT. V gene TRBV4-3 combines with J gene TRBJ1-1; no clear D gene. Germline CDR1 LGHNA, CDR2 YSLEER. The CDR3 contains 13 residues. With 0 bases removed from V and 11 bases from J, the gap between germline ends came to 13 bases.

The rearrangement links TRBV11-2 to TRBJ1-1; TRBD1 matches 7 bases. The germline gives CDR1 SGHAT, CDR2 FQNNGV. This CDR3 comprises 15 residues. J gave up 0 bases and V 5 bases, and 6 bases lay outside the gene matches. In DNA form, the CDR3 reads TGTGCCAGCAGCCCCCAGGGACAGTTGAACACTGAAGCTTTCTTT. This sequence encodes CASSPQGQLNTEAFF.

CDR3 amino acids: CASSLRTGDQPQHF. In nucleotides, the CDR3 is TGTGCCAGCAGTTTACGGACGGGAGATCAGCCCCAGCATTTT. The chain has TRBV27 and TRBJ1-5; unclear D gene. The CDR3 is 14 amino acids. Trimming removed 2 bases from V and 5 bases from J, with 10 bases in between. The V gene's germline CDR1 is MNHEY and CDR2 SMNVEV (reference sequence).

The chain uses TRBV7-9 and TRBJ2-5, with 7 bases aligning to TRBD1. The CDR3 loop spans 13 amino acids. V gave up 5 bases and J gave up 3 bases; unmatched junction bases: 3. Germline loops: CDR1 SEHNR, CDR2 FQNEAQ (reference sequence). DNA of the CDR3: TGTGCCAGCAGCAACACAGGGGAAGAGACCCAGTACTTC. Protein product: CASSNTGEETQYF.

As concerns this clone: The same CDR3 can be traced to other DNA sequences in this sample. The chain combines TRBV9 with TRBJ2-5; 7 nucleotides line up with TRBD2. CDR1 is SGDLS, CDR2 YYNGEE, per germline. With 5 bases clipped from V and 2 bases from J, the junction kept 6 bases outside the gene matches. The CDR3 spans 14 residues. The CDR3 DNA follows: TGTGCCAGCAGTTCGGGGGACTATCAAGAGACCCAGTACTTC. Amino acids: CASSSGDYQETQYF.

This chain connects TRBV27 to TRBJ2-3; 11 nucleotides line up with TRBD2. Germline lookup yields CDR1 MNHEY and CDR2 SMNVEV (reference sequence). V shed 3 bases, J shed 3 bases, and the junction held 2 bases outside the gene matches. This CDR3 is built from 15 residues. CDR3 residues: CASSFSSGRTDTQYF. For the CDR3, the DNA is TGTGCCAGCAGTTTTTCTAGCGGGAGGACAGATACGCAGTATTTT.

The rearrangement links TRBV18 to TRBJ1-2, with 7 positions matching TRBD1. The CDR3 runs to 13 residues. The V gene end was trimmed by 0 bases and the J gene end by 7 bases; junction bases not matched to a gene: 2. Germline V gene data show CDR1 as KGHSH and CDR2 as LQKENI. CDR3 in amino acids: CASSPPGTVGYTF. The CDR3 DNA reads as TGTGCCAGCTCACCACCAGGGACAGTTGGCTACACCTTC.

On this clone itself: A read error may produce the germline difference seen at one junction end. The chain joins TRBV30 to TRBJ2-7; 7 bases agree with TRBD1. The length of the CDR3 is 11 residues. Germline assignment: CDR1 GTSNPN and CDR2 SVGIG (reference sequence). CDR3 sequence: CAWTLGTELHF. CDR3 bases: TGTGCCTGGACCTTAGGGACAGAACTTCACTTC.

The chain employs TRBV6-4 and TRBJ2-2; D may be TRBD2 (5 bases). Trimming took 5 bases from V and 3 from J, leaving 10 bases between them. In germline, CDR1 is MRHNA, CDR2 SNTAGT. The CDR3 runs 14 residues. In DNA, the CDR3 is TGTGCCAGCAGTCGGGAATGGTACACCGGGGAGCTGTTTTTT. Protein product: CASSREWYTGELFF.

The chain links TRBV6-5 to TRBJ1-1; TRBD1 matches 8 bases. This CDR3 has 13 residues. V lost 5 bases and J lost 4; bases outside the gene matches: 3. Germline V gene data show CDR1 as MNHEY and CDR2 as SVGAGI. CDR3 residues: CASSRGTGTEAFF. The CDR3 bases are TGTGCCAGCAGTCGCGGGACAGGCACTGAAGCTTTCTTT.

CDR3 protein: CASSEQYRSPLHF. The CDR3 coding sequence is TGCGCCAGCAGTGAACAGTATCGTTCACCCCTCCACTTT. J is TRBJ1-6 and V is TRBV10-1; D is uncertain. V was clipped by 3 bases and J by 9 bases, with 9 bases between them. This CDR3 spans 13 amino acids. Germline V gives CDR1 WNHNN, CDR2 SYGVQD (reference sequence).